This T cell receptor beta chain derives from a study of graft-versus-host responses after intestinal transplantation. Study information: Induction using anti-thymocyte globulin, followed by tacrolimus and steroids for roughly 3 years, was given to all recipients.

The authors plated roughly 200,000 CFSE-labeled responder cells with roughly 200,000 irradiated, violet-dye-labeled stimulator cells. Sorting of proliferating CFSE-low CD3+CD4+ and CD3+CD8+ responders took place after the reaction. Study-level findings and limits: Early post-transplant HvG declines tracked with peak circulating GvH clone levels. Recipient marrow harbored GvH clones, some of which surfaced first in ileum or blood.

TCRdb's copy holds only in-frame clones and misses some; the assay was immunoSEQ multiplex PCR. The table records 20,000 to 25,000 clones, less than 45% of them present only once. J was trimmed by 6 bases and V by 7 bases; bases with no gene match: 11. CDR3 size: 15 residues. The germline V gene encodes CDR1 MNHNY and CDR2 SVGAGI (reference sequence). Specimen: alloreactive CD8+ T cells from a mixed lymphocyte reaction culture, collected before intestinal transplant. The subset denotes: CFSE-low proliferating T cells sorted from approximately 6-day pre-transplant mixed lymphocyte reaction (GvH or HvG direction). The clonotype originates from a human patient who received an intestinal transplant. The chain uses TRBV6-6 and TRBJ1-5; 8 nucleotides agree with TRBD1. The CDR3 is CASKGTGRGSQPQHF. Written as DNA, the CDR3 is TGTGCCAGCAAAGGGACAGGCAGGGGTAGTCAGCCCCAGCATTTT.